One sample yielded the 11 T cell receptor beta chains listed below, sequenced in a study of cytomegalovirus exposure and HLA in healthy donors. The PCR ran on 60 Vbeta and 13 Jbeta primers. Clones were sequenced by immunoSEQ multiplex PCR, and TCRdb holds only the in-frame ones, with some missing. The sample includes tens of thousands of clones, 65% to 75% seen only once; the top ten take 5.4%. Sequenced material: PBMCs. The receptors come from a woman aged 30 to 39 in good health and CMV-seronegative.

The V and J genes are TRBV7-2 and TRBJ2-2, with 9 positions matching TRBD1. The CDR3 totals 18 residues. Trimming at V came to 1 base and at J to 5 bases, leaving 11 bases not matched to a gene. From germline, CDR1 is SGHTA and CDR2 FQGNSA. The DNA of the CDR3 is TGTGCCAGCAGCTTAGTATCGGGCGGGACAGGGAGAACCGGGGAGCTGTTTTTT. Its translation: CASSLVSGGTGRTGELFF.

The V gene is TRBV28, the J gene TRBJ2-1; D gene ambiguous. The CDR3 sequence is 10 residues long. V lost 6 bases, J lost 5 bases, and 2 bases lay in between. The germline CDR1 and CDR2 sequences are MDHEN and SYDVKM. CDR3 nucleotides: TGTGCCAGCAGCGACAATGAGCAGTTCTTC. The encoded protein is CASSDNEQFF.

The V gene is TRBV6-1, the J gene TRBJ2-2; D may be TRBD1 (5 bases). V was clipped by 3 bases and J by 6 bases, with 8 bases between them. The CDR3 spans 13 residues. CDR1 MNHNS and CDR2 SASEGT come from the germline V gene. The CDR3 DNA sequence: TGTGCCAGCAGTGACCTGACAGCCGGGGAGCTGTTTTTT. This translates into CASSDLTAGELFF.

The rearrangement joins TRBV12-5 to TRBJ2-7; D gene ambiguous. The CDR3 extends over 14 amino acids. Germline V gives CDR1 LGHNT, CDR2 FRNRAP. V lost 7 bases and J lost 6, with 19 bases in between. The CDR3 DNA sequence: TGTGCTAGTGCCGGGTCGGCAGCCGGCGGCGAGCAGTACTTC. Its protein product is CASAGSAAGGEQYF.

This chain uses TRBV6-6 with TRBJ1-1; tentatively, D is TRBD1 (5 bases). Germline V gene lookup returns CDR1 MNHNY and CDR2 SVGAGI (reference sequence). The CDR3 is 13 residues long. V lost 6 bases and J 4 bases, leaving 12 bases between the germline ends. Here the CDR3 reads CASRYQGSTEAFF. The CDR3 coding sequence is TGTGCCAGCAGGTACCAGGGATCCACTGAAGCTTTCTTT.

This clone was picked up a small number of times. This chain connects TRBV6-5 to TRBJ1-2, with 8 positions matching TRBD1. CDR1 is MNHEY, CDR2 SVGAGI, per germline. The CDR3 has 15 amino acids. The junction had 9 bases not matched to a gene; V was cut back by 7 bases and J by 2 bases. The CDR3 nucleotides are TGTGCCAGCATTTTCCGGACAGGGAAAAACTATGGCTACACCTTC. Translated: CASIFRTGKNYGYTF.

The J gene is TRBJ2-1, the V gene TRBV7-9; D ambiguous. The CDR3 covers 16 residues. Germline V gives CDR1 SEHNR, CDR2 FQNEAQ (reference sequence). The germline V and J ends were trimmed by 5 bases and 3 bases, with 17 bases remaining between them. For the CDR3, the DNA is TGTGCCAGCAGCCGCAGTAACACCTTTCACTACAATGAGCAGTTCTTC. This translates into CASSRSNTFHYNEQFF.

The rearrangement links TRBV7-6 to TRBJ2-3; TRBD2 matches 11 bases. The CDR3 has 16 residues. The V segment lost 1 base and the J segment 4 bases; nucleotides outside the gene matches: 4. The germline CDR1 and CDR2 sequences are SGHVS and FNYEAQ. The CDR3 region is CASSLGTSGSADTQYF. In DNA, the CDR3 is TGTGCCAGCAGCTTAGGAACTAGCGGGAGTGCAGATACGCAGTATTTT.

This chain connects TRBV11-2 to TRBJ2-1, with D tentatively TRBD1 (5 bases). Looked up from germline, CDR1 is SGHAT and CDR2 is FQNNGV. With 4 bases removed from V and 1 base from J, the gap between germline ends came to 11 bases. The CDR3 runs to 15 residues. The CDR3 nucleotides read TGTGCCAGCAGCTCTACAGGTCCTTCCTACAATGAGCAGTTCTTC. Amino acids: CASSSTGPSYNEQFF.

This sequence joins TRBV7-9 and TRBJ2-7; 7 bases are a match to TRBD2. The CDR3 is made up of 15 amino acids. Trimming cost V 2 bases and J 6 bases; bases outside gene matches: 10. Germline V gene lookup returns CDR1 SEHNR and CDR2 FQNEAQ (reference sequence). CDR3 nucleotides: TGTGCCAGCAGCTTAAAATTTGGGGGGGGGAGCGAGCAGTACTTC. Protein: CASSLKFGGGSEQYF.

The chain uses TRBV4-1 and TRBJ1-3; D unresolved. Trimming took 3 bases from V and 0 from J, leaving 15 bases between them. Germline V lookup: CDR1 MGHRA, CDR2 YSYEKL. This CDR3 is 17 amino acids long. The CDR3 DNA follows: TGCGCCAGCAGCCAGCCCATCCAAGAAGCCTCTGGAAACACCATATATTTT. Translating it yields CASSQPIQEASGNTIYF.